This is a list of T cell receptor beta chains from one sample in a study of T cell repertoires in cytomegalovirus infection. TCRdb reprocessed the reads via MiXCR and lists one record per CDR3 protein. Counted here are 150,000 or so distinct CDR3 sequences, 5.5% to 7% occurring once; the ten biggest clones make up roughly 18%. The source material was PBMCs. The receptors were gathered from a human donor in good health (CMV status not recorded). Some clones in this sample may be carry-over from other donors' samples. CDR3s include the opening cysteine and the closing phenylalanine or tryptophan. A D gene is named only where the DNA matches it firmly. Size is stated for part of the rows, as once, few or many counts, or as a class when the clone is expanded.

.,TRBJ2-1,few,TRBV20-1,TGCAGTGCCTCGATAGGCTCCTACAATGAGCAGTTCTTC,CSASIGSYNEQFF
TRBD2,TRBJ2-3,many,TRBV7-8,TGTGCCAGCAACCCTAGGGGGACTAGCGGCACAGATACGCAGTATTTT,CASNPRGTSGTDTQYF
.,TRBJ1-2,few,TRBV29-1,TGCAGCGTGAGGCAGGGAGGCTATGGCTACACCTTC,CSVRQGGYGYTF
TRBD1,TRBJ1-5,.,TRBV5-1,TGCGCCAGCAGCCGGAGGGACAGAGAGAATCAGCCCCAGCATTTT,CASSRRDRENQPQHF
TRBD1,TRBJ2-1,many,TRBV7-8,TGTGCCAGCAGCCCGCACAGGGGGCAACACAATGAGCAGTTCTTC,CASSPHRGQHNEQFF
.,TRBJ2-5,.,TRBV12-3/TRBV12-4,TGTGCCAGCGGGCAGGTGGAAGAGACCCAGTACTTC,CASGQVEETQYF
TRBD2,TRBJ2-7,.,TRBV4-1,TGCGCCAGCAGCCATCCGGGACTAGCATCCCACGAGCAGTACTTC,CASSHPGLASHEQYF
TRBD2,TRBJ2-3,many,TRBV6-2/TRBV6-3,TGTGCCAGCAGTTACCTTGGCGGGGGGGCAGATACGCAGTATTTT,CASSYLGGGADTQYF
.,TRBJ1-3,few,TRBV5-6,TGTGCCAGCAGCAGGCCGGGACGAAATATACTAAGCATCCCAGGAAACACCATATATTTT,CASSRPGRNILSIPGNTIYF
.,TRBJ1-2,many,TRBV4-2,TGTGCCAGCAGCCAAGATTTTAATGCAGACTATGGCTACACCTTC,CASSQDFNADYGYTF
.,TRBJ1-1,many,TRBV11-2,TGTGCCAGCAGCTTAAGTGGGGCTGAAGCTTTCTTT,CASSLSGAEAFF
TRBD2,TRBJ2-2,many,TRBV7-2,TGTGCCAGCAGCTTGACTAGCGGGGCGAACACCGGGGAGCTGTTTTTT,CASSLTSGANTGELFF
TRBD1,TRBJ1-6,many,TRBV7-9,TGTGCCAGCAGCCGACGACAGGGGAACGATTCACCCCTCCACTTT,CASSRRQGNDSPLHF
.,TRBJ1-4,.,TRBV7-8,TGTGCCAGCAGCTTTGGGGGGGCAGCGGGTGAAAAACTGTTTTTT,CASSFGGAAGEKLFF
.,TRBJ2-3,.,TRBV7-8,TGTGCCAGCAGCCGTAGGGGCCCAGATACGCAGTATTTT,CASSRRGPDTQYF
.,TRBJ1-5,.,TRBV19,TGTGCCAGTGGGACAAGACAGAGGGATCAGCCCCAGCATTTT,CASGTRQRDQPQHF
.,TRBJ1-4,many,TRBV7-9,TGTGCCAGCAGCTCCCCCCGTGAAAAACTGTTTTTT,CASSSPREKLFF
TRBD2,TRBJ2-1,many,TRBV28,TGTGCCAGCAGTTATCCTCCGGGGAGGGCCTACAATGAGCAGTTCTTC,CASSYPPGRAYNEQFF
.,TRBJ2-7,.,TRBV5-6,TGTGTCAGCAGCTCTTTTGTCGACAACTCCTACGAGCAGTACTTC,CVSSSFVDNSYEQYF
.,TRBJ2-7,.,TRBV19,TGTGCCAGTAGTATAAGGGCAGGCTACGAGCAGTACTTC,CASSIRAGYEQYF
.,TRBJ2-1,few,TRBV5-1,TGCGCCAGCAGCTGGGATTCCACAGGGTCCTACATATACAATGAGCAGTTCTTC,CASSWDSTGSYIYNEQFF
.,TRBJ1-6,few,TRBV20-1,TGCAGTGCTAGGGCGGTGGGGGAATCCAATTCACCCCTCCACTTT,CSARAVGESNSPLHF
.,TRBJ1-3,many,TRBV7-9,TGTGCCAGCAGCTTGACGGTCTCTGGAAACACCATATATTTT,CASSLTVSGNTIYF
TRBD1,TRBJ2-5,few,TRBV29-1,TGCAGCGTCGACAGGGGCGTGCAAGAGACCCAGTACTTC,CSVDRGVQETQYF
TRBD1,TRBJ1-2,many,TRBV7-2,TGTGCCAGCAGCTCCGAGGACAGGGGCTATGGCTACACCTTC,CASSSEDRGYGYTF
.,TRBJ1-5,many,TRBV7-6,TGTGCCAGCAGTGCGGACAGAAGCAATCAGCCCCAGCATTTT,CASSADRSNQPQHF
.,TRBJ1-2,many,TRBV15,TGTGCCACCAGCAGAGATTTTACCTATGGCTACACCTTC,CATSRDFTYGYTF
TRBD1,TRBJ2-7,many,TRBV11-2,TGTGCCAGCAGCACCCCTCCTACCGGGACAGGGGGTTACTACGAGCAGTACTTC,CASSTPPTGTGGYYEQYF
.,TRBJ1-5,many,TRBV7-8,TGTGCCAGCAGCCTTTCCCTGAGCAATCAGCCCCAGCATTTT,CASSLSLSNQPQHF
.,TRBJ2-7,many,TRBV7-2,TGTGCCAGCAGTTTGAGGTACGAGCAGTACTTC,CASSLRYEQYF
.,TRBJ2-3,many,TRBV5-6,TGTGCCAGCAGCTCCCAGGCAGATTACACAGATACGCAGTATTTT,CASSSQADYTDTQYF
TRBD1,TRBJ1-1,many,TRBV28,TGTGCCAGCAGTCCCAGGACAGGGGGCATGGTCACTGAAGCTTTCTTT,CASSPRTGGMVTEAFF
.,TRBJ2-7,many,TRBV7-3,TGTGCCAGCAGCACGTCGCCTGGGGACGAGCAGTACTTC,CASSTSPGDEQYF
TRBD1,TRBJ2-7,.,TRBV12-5,TGTGCGCTGGGGACAGACTCCTACGAGCAGTACTTC,CALGTDSYEQYF
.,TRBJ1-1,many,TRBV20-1,TGCAGTGCTAGAGATCGGGCCCAACCCAACACTGAAGCTTTCTTT,CSARDRAQPNTEAFF
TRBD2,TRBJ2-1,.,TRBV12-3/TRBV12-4,TGTGCCAGCAGATTCGGACTAGCGGGGGTGGGTGAGCAGTTCTTC,CASRFGLAGVGEQFF